Sequencing of this T cell receptor beta chain was carried out in a study of T cells in Graves' hyperthyroidism and ophthalmopathy. Ten or more counts support this clonotype. Antigen specificity is unknown. Germline CDR1 reads SNHLY; CDR2 reads FYNNEI. The CDR3 consists of 13 residues. Deletions cut 1 base from V and 8 bases from J, with 11 bases between. There were TCR beta CDR3 regions amplified from RNA transcripts. Researchers ran a first-round RT-PCR on the TCR CDR3 using the HTBI primer set. TCRdb passed the multiplex PCR reads through MiXCR, listing each CDR3 protein once. The profile shows under 350,000 distinct CDR3 sequences, 21% of them singletons. Overall study findings and caveats: Blood also held most thyroid clonotypes expanded beyond 0.001. The model predicted ophthalmopathy a median around seven months before onset.

The PBMCs were sourced from fresh peripheral blood (around 9.9 ml). This TCR came from a woman between 45 and 60 years old with Graves' hyperthyroidism. The chain combines TRBV2 with TRBJ1-2; D is uncertain. Sequencing was performed on blood. CDR3 nucleotides: TGTGCCAGCAGTGAAGGGGAGGGTGGAGGCTACACCTTC. Protein: CASSEGEGGGYTF.